The 11 T cell receptor beta chains presented below share a single source sample, sequenced in a study of cytomegalovirus exposure and HLA in healthy donors. 13 Jbeta primers and 60 Vbeta primers were used for the PCR. Repertoires were generated with immunoSEQ multiplex PCR, while TCRdb's copy carries only in-frame clones and drops some. The data hold fewer than 150,000 clones, with about three quarters observed a single time. Sequenced sample: PBMCs. The origin of the receptors is a man between 60 and 75 years old in good health and CMV-seropositive.

The gene calls are TRBV9 and TRBJ2-5, with D tentatively TRBD1 (5 bases). The CDR3 sequence is 14 residues long. Germline V gene data show CDR1 as SGDLS and CDR2 as YYNGEE. Trimming left V 0 bases short and J 6 bases short, with 12 bases between. The CDR3 sequence is CASSVEGQGKTQYF. CDR3 nucleotides: TGTGCCAGCAGCGTAGAGGGGCAGGGAAAGACCCAGTACTTC.

The rearrangement uses TRBV28 and TRBJ2-7; D remains ambiguous. Trimming removed 1 base from V and 0 bases from J, with 13 bases in between. The CDR3 contains 16 residues. Germline CDR1 reads MDHEN; CDR2 reads SYDVKM. In nucleotides, the CDR3 is TGTGCCAGCAGTTTATCATACCCAGTCTTCTCCTACGAGCAGTACTTC. This codes for CASSLSYPVFSYEQYF.

The chain links TRBV2 to TRBJ1-1; a weak D match, TRBD1 (6 bases). This CDR3 region has 14 residues. CDR1 SNHLY and CDR2 FYNNEI come from the germline V gene. Between the trimmed V and J ends, which lost 1 base and 3 bases, there was a span of 9 bases. CDR3 nucleotides: TGTGCCAGCAGTGAAGTAGGGGGTTACACTGAAGCTTTCTTT. Protein sequence: CASSEVGGYTEAFF.

The V call is TRBV9, the J call TRBJ1-1, with D perhaps TRBD1 (5 bases). The CDR3 length is 16 residues. Per the germline V gene, CDR1 is SGDLS and CDR2 is YYNGEE. V was shortened by 4 bases and J by 4 bases, with 20 bases between the two germline ends. The CDR3 DNA is TGTGCCAGCAGCCCATCATATAAGCGGGACGGCACTGAAGCTTTCTTT. Protein product: CASSPSYKRDGTEAFF. Looking up the rest from reference TRBV9 and TRBJ1-1 gives the full variable domain: DSGVTQTPKHLITATGQRVTLRCSPRSGDLSVYWYQQSLDQGLQFLIQYYNGEERAKGNILERFSAQQFPDLHSELNLSSLELGDSALYFCASSPSYKRDGTEAFFGQGTRLTVV.

This rearrangement joins TRBV30 to TRBJ1-4; no reliable D call. In germline, CDR1 is GTSNPN, CDR2 SVGIG (reference sequence). CDR3 length: 12 amino acids. Trimming took off 3 bases at V and 4 bases at J, with 6 bases between the two ends. For the CDR3, the DNA is TGTGCCTGGAGCGATAGTAATGAAAAACTGTTTTTT. Residues: CAWSDSNEKLFF. Variable domain in full (rest from reference TRBV30 and TRBJ1-4): SQTIHQWPATLVQPVGSPLSLECTVEGTSNPNLYWYRQAAGRGLQLLFYSVGIGQISSEVPQNLSASRPQDRQFILSSKKLLLSDSGFYLCAWSDSNEKLFFGSGTQLSVL.

V usage is TRBV2 and J usage is TRBJ2-7, with unresolved D. With 6 bases removed from V and 9 bases from J, the gap between germline ends came to 12 bases. This CDR3 spans 11 amino acids. Per germline, CDR1 SNHLY and CDR2 FYNNEI. The CDR3 here is CASSPDKMQYF. In DNA form, the CDR3 reads TGTGCCAGCAGCCCTGACAAGATGCAGTACTTC.

The chain combines TRBV4-1 with TRBJ2-1; the match to TRBD2 covers 11 bases. Germline V CDR1 and CDR2: MGHRA, YSYEKL. The V gene end was trimmed by 2 bases and the J gene end by 7 bases; junction bases not matched to a gene: 4. This CDR3 comprises 15 residues. CDR3 region: CASSQPRLAGNEQFF. The CDR3 DNA sequence: TGCGCCAGCAGCCAACCCAGACTAGCGGGAAATGAGCAGTTCTTC.

The chain links TRBV9 to TRBJ2-7; 9 nucleotides line up with TRBD1. With V trimmed by 3 bases and J by 0 bases, 4 bases remained unmatched. CDR1 is SGDLS, CDR2 YYNGEE, per germline. The CDR3 length is 15 residues. The CDR3 region is CASSERDRDSYEQYF. Written as DNA, the CDR3 is TGTGCCAGCAGCGAACGGGACAGGGACTCCTACGAGCAGTACTTC.

The V and J genes are TRBV10-3 and TRBJ1-2, with D unclear. CDR3 length equals 13 residues. CDR1 and CDR2 (germline): ENHRY, SYGVKD. Trimming shortened V by 4 bases and J by 8 bases, and 14 bases separated the two germline ends. The CDR3 region is CAISAKDFLGYTF. CDR3 nucleotides: TGTGCCATCAGTGCCAAGGACTTCCTCGGCTACACCTTC.

The rearrangement uses TRBV29-1 and TRBJ2-5; D uncertain. V shed 6 bases and J shed 1 base, with 12 bases lying between them. The CDR3 extends over 13 amino acids. Looked up from germline, CDR1 is SQVTM and CDR2 is ANQGSEA. The DNA for the CDR3 is TGCAGCGTCGAGACAAACCGCCAAGAGACCCAGTACTTC. Protein product: CSVETNRQETQYF.

The chain has TRBV23-1 and TRBJ1-1; D gene unclear. TRBV23-1 is annotated as an ORF whose role is uncertain. The CDR3 is 16 residues long. Between the trimmed V and J ends, which lost 6 bases and 4 bases, there was a span of 21 bases. In nucleotides, the CDR3 is TGCGCCAGCAGCCGGAAATTTGAGGAATCGGGCACTGAAGCTTTCTTT. It is translated as CASSRKFEESGTEAFF.